These 25 T cell receptor beta chains share one sample of origin, sequenced in a study of blood T cell repertoires in COVID-19. Libraries were prepared by immunoSEQ multiplex PCR; TCRdb keeps only in-frame clonotypes and omits some of them. The table has about 260,000 clones, around 93% seen once; the top ten hold about 3%. Sequenced input: PBMCs or T cells enriched from blood (not recorded which). The receptors stem from a man between 35 and 55 years old who had been exposed to COVID-19.

V and J are TRBV14 and TRBJ2-7; 7 bases align to TRBD1. The CDR3 has 12 residues. CDR1 and CDR2 from the germline V gene are SGHDN and FVKESK. CDR3 in DNA: TGTGCGACAGGGATCTCCTCCTACGAGCAGTACTTC. It codes for CATGISSYEQYF.

The V and J genes are TRBV5-5 and TRBJ1-4, with a weak D call TRBD1 (5 bases). V was shortened by 5 bases and J by 1 base, with 12 bases between the two germline ends. Germline loops: CDR1 SGHKS, CDR2 YYEKEE (reference sequence). The CDR3 runs to 15 residues. The CDR3: CASSQQEITNEKLFF. For the CDR3, the DNA is TGTGCCAGCAGTCAACAGGAGATAACTAATGAAAAACTGTTTTTT. Drawing the rest from reference TRBV5-5 and TRBJ1-4, the complete variable domain is DAGVTQSPTHLIKTRGQQVTLRCSPISGHKSVSWYQQVLGQGPQFIFQYYEKEERGRGNFPDRFSARQFPNYSSELNVNALLLGDSALYLCASSQQEITNEKLFFGSGTQLSVL.

DNA for the CDR3: TGTGCCAGCTCACCAGGGCCGGGAAACACCATATATTTT. Protein sequence: CASSPGPGNTIYF. The gene calls are TRBV18 and TRBJ1-3; D uncertain. Germline loops: CDR1 KGHSH, CDR2 LQKENI. The CDR3 loop spans 13 amino acids. Trimming shortened V by 2 bases and J by 4 bases, and 6 bases separated the two germline ends.

The gene calls are TRBV6-5 and TRBJ2-2; 10 bases are a match to TRBD2. This CDR3 has 14 residues. The trim removed 7 bases at V and 6 bases at J, leaving 5 bases unmatched. Germline CDR1 and CDR2: MNHEY and SVGAGI. The CDR3 loop is CASNSGRFAGELFF. In DNA form, the CDR3 reads TGTGCCAGCAATAGCGGGAGGTTCGCCGGGGAGCTGTTTTTT.

The chain employs TRBV2 and TRBJ1-5, with 11 nucleotides matching TRBD1. Per germline, CDR1 SNHLY and CDR2 FYNNEI. Germline trimming cut 6 bases from V and 6 bases from J; bases unmatched to any gene: 13. The CDR3 extends over 17 amino acids. For the CDR3, the DNA is TGTGCCAGCAGAGCTTGGACCGGGACAGGGGGTAGTCAGCCCCAGCATTTT. Protein product: CASRAWTGTGGSQPQHF.

The CDR3 nucleotides are TGTGCCAGCAGCCCCGGGGGACAGGCCTACAATGAGCAGTTCTTC. This sequence encodes CASSPGGQAYNEQFF. V is TRBV3-1 (or the pseudogene TRBV3-2) and J is TRBJ2-1; 8 bases fit TRBD1. V was pared by 4 bases and J by 2 bases, with 4 bases of the junction left unmatched. This CDR3 spans 15 amino acids. Germline lookup yields CDR1 LGHDT and CDR2 YNNKEL (reference sequence).

The chain combines TRBV7-9 with TRBJ2-7; 13 bases map to TRBD2. Trimming removed 5 bases from V and 2 bases from J; junction bases left unmatched: 3. The CDR3 is made up of 15 amino acids. In germline, CDR1 is SEHNR, CDR2 FQNEAQ (reference sequence). DNA of the CDR3: TGTGCCAGCAGCGCGGGACTAGCGGGAACCTACGAGCAGTACTTC. As protein: CASSAGLAGTYEQYF. Together with reference TRBV7-9 and TRBJ2-7, the CDR3 gives the full variable domain: DTGVSQNPRHKITKRGQNVTFRCDPISEHNRLYWYRQTLGQGPEFLTYFQNEAQLEKSRLLSDRFSAERPKGSFSTLEIQRTEQGDSAMYLCASSAGLAGTYEQYFGPGTRLTVT.

V gene TRBV28 combines with J gene TRBJ2-7; 8 bases fit TRBD2. The germline V gene has CDR1 MDHEN and CDR2 SYDVKM. Losses at the gene ends were 3 bases for V and 7 bases for J; bases not matched to a gene: 8. The CDR3 length is 14 residues. CDR3 residues: CASSFEREIEEQYF. CDR3 DNA: TGTGCCAGCAGTTTTGAGCGGGAGATAGAAGAGCAGTACTTC. The whole variable domain, remainder taken from reference TRBV28 and TRBJ2-7, is DVKVTQSSRYLVKRTGEKVFLECVQDMDHENMFWYRQDPGLGLRLIYFSYDVKMKEKGDIPEGYSVSREKKERFSLILESASTNQTSMYLCASSFEREIEEQYFGPGTRLTVT.

This sequence joins TRBV10-2 and TRBJ2-2; D is possibly TRBD2 (5 bases). CDR3 length: 12 residues. The ends were cut back, 10 bases at V and 4 bases at J, with 10 bases in the middle. Germline V gives CDR1 WSHSY, CDR2 SAAADI. CDR3 region: CATSRGTGELFF. The CDR3 DNA follows: TGCGCCACCTCCCGGGGCACCGGGGAGCTGTTTTTT.

The chain combines TRBV5-4 with TRBJ2-1; 14 nucleotides line up with TRBD2. Germline V lookup: CDR1 SGHNT, CDR2 YYREEE (reference sequence). The CDR3 has 20 amino acids. The ends lost 4 bases at V and 0 bases at J; junction bases unmatched: 12. The chain's CDR3 is CASSSRTSGRPQISYNEQFF. Here the CDR3 DNA reads TGTGCCAGCAGCAGTAGGACTAGCGGGAGGCCCCAAATCTCCTACAATGAGCAGTTCTTC.

The chain couples TRBV4-2 to TRBJ1-1, with unresolved D. CDR1 and CDR2 (germline): LGHNA, YNFKEQ. CDR3 size: 15 residues. V lost 0 bases and J 1 base, leaving 9 bases between the germline ends. For the CDR3, the DNA is TGTGCCAGCAGCCAAGAACAGAAGAGGAACACTGAAGCTTTCTTT. Its translation: CASSQEQKRNTEAFF.

The V and J genes are TRBV4-3 and TRBJ2-2; maybe TRBD1 (6 bases). Germline lookup yields CDR1 LGHNA and CDR2 YSLEER. CDR3 length: 15 residues. Trimming took off 3 bases at V and 0 bases at J, with 8 bases between the two ends. CDR3 in amino acids: CASSQGQANTGELFF. For the CDR3, the DNA is TGCGCCAGCAGCCAGGGACAAGCGAACACCGGGGAGCTGTTTTTT.

This chain connects TRBV19 to TRBJ1-1; D gene unclear. V gave up 3 bases and J gave up 7 bases, with 18 bases separating them. Germline V CDR1 and CDR2: LNHDA, SQIVND (reference sequence). The CDR3 is 15 residues long. The CDR3 spells CASSIRLRGSHEAFF. The CDR3 DNA reads TGTGCCAGTAGTATTAGATTACGGGGTTCACATGAAGCTTTCTTT.

This rearrangement joins TRBV5-4 to TRBJ2-1; 10 bases are a match to TRBD2. Germline values: CDR1 SGHNT, CDR2 YYREEE (reference sequence). The junction had 5 bases not matched to a gene; V was cut back by 0 bases and J by 8 bases. The CDR3 consists of 15 residues. CDR3 DNA sequence: TGTGCCAGCAGCTTGGGAGGTAGCGGGAGGCATGAGCAGTTCTTC. As protein: CASSLGGSGRHEQFF. The variable domain in full, with the rest retrieved from reference TRBV5-4 and TRBJ2-1, is ETGVTQSPTHLIKTRGQQVTLRCSSQSGHNTVSWYQQALGQGPQFIFQYYREEENGRGNFPPRFSGLQFPNYSSELNVNALELDDSALYLCASSLGGSGRHEQFFGPGTRLTVL.

V usage is TRBV7-9 and J usage is TRBJ2-7; TRBD1 matches 8 bases. Germline loops: CDR1 SEHNR, CDR2 FQNEAQ (reference sequence). The V segment lost 5 bases and the J segment 0 bases; nucleotides outside the gene matches: 6. The CDR3 extends over 15 amino acids. The CDR3 nucleotides are TGTGCCAGCAGCCTAGACAGGGGATACTCCTACGAGCAGTACTTC. The encoded protein is CASSLDRGYSYEQYF.

The gene calls are TRBV28 and TRBJ2-5; TRBD2 might be the D (6 bases). V was cut by 6 bases and J by 2 bases, with 16 bases left in between. Germline V gene sequence: CDR1 MDHEN, CDR2 SYDVKM. The CDR3 loop spans 15 amino acids. CDR3 sequence (DNA): TGTGCCAGCAGAACGCCGGGACTCCATCAAGAGACCCAGTACTTC. As protein: CASRTPGLHQETQYF.

V gene TRBV19 combines with J gene TRBJ1-5; D is possibly TRBD1 (6 bases). The length of the CDR3 is 14 residues. Looked up from germline, CDR1 is LNHDA and CDR2 is SQIVND (reference sequence). The ends were cut back, 7 bases at V and 6 bases at J, with 16 bases in the middle. The DNA for the CDR3 is TGTGCCAGTAATACTGGGGGCGCGGGTCAGCCCCAGCATTTT. This codes for CASNTGGAGQPQHF.

The chain recombines TRBV6-5 with TRBJ2-1; 9 nucleotides align to TRBD1. CDR3 length equals 16 residues. V dropped 4 bases and J dropped 4; count of bases not matched to a gene: 8. The germline V gene encodes CDR1 MNHEY and CDR2 SVGAGI. CDR3 in amino acids: CASSSQSGTGYNEQFF. The CDR3 nucleotides are TGTGCCAGCAGTTCCCAGTCCGGGACAGGGTACAATGAGCAGTTCTTC.

The chain joins TRBV11-2 to TRBJ2-2; 13 bases are shared with TRBD2. V dropped 1 base and J dropped 6; count of bases not matched to a gene: 2. Germline lookup yields CDR1 SGHAT and CDR2 FQNNGV. The CDR3 loop spans 16 amino acids. The CDR3, as DNA: TGTGCCAGCAGCTTAGCAGGACTAGCGGGAGCCGGGGAGCTGTTTTTT. It is translated as CASSLAGLAGAGELFF.

The J gene is TRBJ1-5, the V gene TRBV13; D unclear. The CDR3 contains 13 residues. V was pared by 6 bases and J by 0 bases, with 6 bases between. Germline V gives CDR1 PRHDT, CDR2 FYEKMQ (reference sequence). CDR3 DNA: TGTGCCAGCAGTTTGTATAGCAATCAGCCCCAGCATTTT. Amino acids: CASSLYSNQPQHF.

The rearrangement uses TRBV5-5 and TRBJ1-6; 7 bases match TRBD1. Germline V gene data show CDR1 as SGHKS and CDR2 as YYEKEE (reference sequence). CDR3 length: 16 amino acids. V gave up 4 bases and J gave up 10 bases; unmatched junction bases: 14. The CDR3 nucleotides are TGTGCCAGCAGCATTACGCCGGGGACAGTCGGATCACCCCTCCACTTT. Protein product: CASSITPGTVGSPLHF.

This chain links TRBV2 with TRBJ1-2, with 11 bases that match TRBD1. V was clipped by 6 bases and J by 7 bases; unmatched bases: 4. The germline V gene has CDR1 SNHLY and CDR2 FYNNEI. The CDR3 has 13 residues. The CDR3 DNA reads TGTGCCAGCAGGATGGACAGGGGGCTTGGCTACACCTTC. This sequence encodes CASRMDRGLGYTF.

The rearrangement links TRBV6-2 or TRBV6-3 to TRBJ2-7; no clear D gene. With 4 bases removed from V and 7 bases from J, the gap between germline ends came to 8 bases. Germline CDR1 reads MNHEY; CDR2 reads SVGEGT. The CDR3 totals 11 residues. The DNA for the CDR3 is TGTGCCAGCAGTTTCGGGTATGAGCAGTACTTC. Translation gives CASSFGYEQYF.

The CDR3 DNA is TGCGCCAGCAGACTTGGAGTGGGACAGGGTACAGATACGCAGTATTTT. This codes for CASRLGVGQGTDTQYF. This sequence joins TRBV5-1 and TRBJ2-3, with 9 bases aligning to TRBD1. CDR3 length equals 16 residues. Germline V gene data show CDR1 as SGHRS and CDR2 as YFSETQ. Germline trimming cut 5 bases from V and 3 bases from J; bases unmatched to any gene: 10.

This clone was observed once. This CDR3 is also generated by other DNA sequences in the sample. The J gene is TRBJ1-2, the V gene TRBV24-1; D may be TRBD1 (6 bases). The CDR3 contains 12 residues. The ends were cut back, 4 bases at V and 4 bases at J, with 6 bases in the middle. Looked up from germline, CDR1 is KGHDR and CDR2 is SFDVKD. The DNA for the CDR3 is TGTGCCACCAGTGAACAGGGCTATGGCTACACCTTC. Protein product: CATSEQGYGYTF.